This T cell receptor (beta chain) was recovered during a study of blood T cell repertoires in COVID-19. Overall study context: Acute and convalescent COVID-19 specimens originated in the United States, Italy and Spain.

Source study methods: Estimates of nucleated cell counts were drawn from the amplification of reference gene primers. The table came from immunoSEQ multiplex PCR; TCRdb's copy has only in-frame clones and leaves some out. Clone size and the V and J calls come from that table; the DNA yielded D and trimming. The sample lists under 250,000 clones; 65% to 90% were seen once. Germline loops: CDR1 LGHDT, CDR2 YNNKEL (reference sequence). This CDR3 comprises 13 residues. V was cut by 4 bases and J by 0 bases, with 6 bases left in between. The chain links TRBV3-1 (or the pseudogene TRBV3-2) to TRBJ1-1; no definite D call. The TCR originated in a man between 50 and 59 years old with COVID-19, enrolled during active disease. The specimen sequenced was peripheral blood. The CDR3 DNA follows: TGTGCCAGCAGCCTCACGGTGAACACTGAAGCTTTCTTT. Translated: CASSLTVNTEAFF.